This T cell receptor (beta chain) comes out of a study of cytomegalovirus exposure and HLA in healthy donors. Study-wide results and caveats: Relative to the approximately 630-donor mean, N-insertions were reportedly fewer in an Asian-associated ancestry cluster in a later analysis. Presence/absence analyses treated sequencing depth as roughly uniform across donors. CMV serostatus alone was available as immune exposure information.

Healthy bone marrow donors supplied every sample. Trimming took off 4 bases at V and 6 bases at J, with 9 bases between the two ends. Germline assignment: CDR1 MNHEY and CDR2 SMNVEV (reference sequence). The CDR3 is 12 residues long. This PCR relied on a set of 60 Vbeta primers and 13 Jbeta primers. The repertoire was sequenced with immunoSEQ multiplex PCR; TCRdb's copy has only in-frame clones and lacks some. This sample has 160,000 or so clones; roughly 85% occur once, and the top ten carry 9% to 10%. Concerning this clone itself: Its antigen is not identified.

The clonotype originates from a man between 18 and 29 years old in good health and CMV-seropositive. The chain has TRBV27 and TRBJ1-2; no firm D call. The source material was PBMCs. This CDR3 is CASSSGRDGYTF. CDR3 in DNA: TGTGCCAGCAGTTCCGGCCGGGATGGCTACACCTTC.